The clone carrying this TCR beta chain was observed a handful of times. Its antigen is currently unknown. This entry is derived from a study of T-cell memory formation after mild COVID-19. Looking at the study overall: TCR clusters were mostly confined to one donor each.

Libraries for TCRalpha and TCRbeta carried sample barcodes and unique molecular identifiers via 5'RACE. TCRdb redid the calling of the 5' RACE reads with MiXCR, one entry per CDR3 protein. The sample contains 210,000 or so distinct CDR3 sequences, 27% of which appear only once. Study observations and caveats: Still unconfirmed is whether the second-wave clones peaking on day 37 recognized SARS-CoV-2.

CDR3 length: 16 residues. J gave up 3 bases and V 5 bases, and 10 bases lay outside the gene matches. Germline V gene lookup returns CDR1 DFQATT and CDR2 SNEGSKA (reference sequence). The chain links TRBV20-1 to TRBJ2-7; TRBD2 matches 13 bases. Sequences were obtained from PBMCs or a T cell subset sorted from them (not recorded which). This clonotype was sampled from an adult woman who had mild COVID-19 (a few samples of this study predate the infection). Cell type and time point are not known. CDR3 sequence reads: CSAGIFGTSGNYEQYF. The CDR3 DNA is TGCAGTGCTGGCATCTTCGGGACTAGCGGGAACTACGAGCAGTACTTC.